Reported below is one T cell receptor beta chain. The sample belongs to a study of radiotherapy plus CTLA-4 blockade in lung cancer. Data came from immunoSEQ multiplex PCR; TCRdb stores just in-frame clones and leaves some out. This table holds about 77,000 clones, nearly 75% found once. This CDR3 has 16 residues. J is TRBJ2-7 and V is TRBV21-1; TRBD1 was called by the table and not checked on the DNA. TRBV21-1 is a listed pseudogene. The sequencing here drew on peripheral blood, taken from a patient treated with radiotherapy plus ipilimumab. The clonotype was recovered from a human donor with non-small cell lung cancer whose response to radiotherapy plus ipilimumab could not be evaluated. CDR3 sequence reads: CASSRDTGGRDYEQYF. CDR3 sequence (DNA): TGTGCCAGCAGCAGAGATACAGGGGGCAGAGACTACGAGCAGTACTTC.